This T cell receptor (beta chain) derives from a study of cytomegalovirus exposure and HLA in healthy donors. The study ran its PCR with 60 Vbeta and 13 Jbeta primers. Generated by immunoSEQ multiplex PCR, the TCRdb table keeps only in-frame clones and is missing some. The table gives 25,000 to 30,000 clones; the top ten clones make up roughly 0.65% of it. Study findings and constraints: High specificity and sensitivity for cytomegalovirus status were reported for the classifier. TCR beta chain V- and J-gene trimming was linked, in a later analysis, to a missense variant in DCLRE1C. The authors later found HLA-associated TCR beta chains more clonally expanded than equally common others.

In regard to this clone: What it binds is unknown.

CDR1 and CDR2 (germline): SGHDN, FVKESK. The CDR3 has 15 residues. Trimming left V 0 bases short and J 4 bases short, with 13 bases between. The clonotype comes from a man aged 30 to 45 in good health and CMV-seronegative. The sample comprised PBMCs. The genes are TRBV14 and TRBJ2-7; perhaps TRBD2 as D (6 bases). DNA of the CDR3: TGTGCCAGCAGCCAAGACGGTAGCGGAGGATACGAGCAGTACTTC. It codes for CASSQDGSGGYEQYF.